What follows describes a single T cell receptor (beta chain). This entry comes from a study of T cells after yellow fever vaccination. From the 5' RACE reads, TCRdb called clonotypes with MiXCR, one entry per CDR3 protein. Of some 400,000 distinct CDR3 sequences in the sample, over 5% were seen once. The sequence derives from a man younger than 40 who received the YFV17D yellow fever vaccine. The source material was PBMCs, sampled 5 days after the yellow fever booster vaccination.

The CDR3 here is CASSQEGRSGGFPDTQYF. The CDR3, as DNA: TGCGCCAGCAGCCAAGAAGGTCGTAGCGGAGGGTTCCCAGATACGCAGTATTTT. This chain links TRBV4-3 with TRBJ2-3; TRBD2 is a possible D gene (6 bases). V gave up 0 bases and J gave up 4 bases, with 20 bases separating them. Germline V gene lookup returns CDR1 LGHNA and CDR2 YSLEER. The CDR3 extends over 18 amino acids.